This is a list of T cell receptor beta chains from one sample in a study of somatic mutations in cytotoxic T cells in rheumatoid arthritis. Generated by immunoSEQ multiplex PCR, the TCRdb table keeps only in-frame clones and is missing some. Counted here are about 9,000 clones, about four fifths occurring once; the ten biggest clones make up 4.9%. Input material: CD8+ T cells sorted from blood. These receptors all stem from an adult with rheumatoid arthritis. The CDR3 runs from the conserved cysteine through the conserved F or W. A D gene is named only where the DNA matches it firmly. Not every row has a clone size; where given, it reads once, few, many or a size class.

CASSLLGLAGGSYNEQFF | TGTGCCAGCAGTTTACTGGGACTAGCGGGAGGCTCCTACAATGAGCAGTTCTTC | TRBD2 | TRBJ2-1 | TRBV28 | 18 | .
CATSRGWEQPGHLPYNSPLHF | TGTGCCACCAGCAGAGGGTGGGAGCAGCCGGGACACTTACCCTATAATTCACCCCTCCACTTT | . | TRBJ1-6 | TRBV15 | 21 | .
CASSLGQGVFSPLHF | TGTGCCAGCAGCTTAGGACAGGGGGTTTTTTCACCCCTCCACTTT | TRBD1 | TRBJ1-6 | TRBV11-1 | 15 | few
CASRLSGTLNYGYTF | TGTGCCAGCAGACTTTCAGGGACCCTCAACTATGGCTACACCTTC | . | TRBJ1-2 | TRBV27 | 15 | .
CASSLEGGPLWGEAYEQYF | TGTGCCAGCAGCTTAGAAGGAGGGCCACTATGGGGGGAGGCCTACGAGCAGTACTTC | . | TRBJ2-7 | TRBV11-1 | 19 | .
CASSQQEGRRTGEQYF | TGTGCCAGCAGCCAACAGGAGGGTCGGCGAACGGGGGAGCAGTACTTC | . | TRBJ2-7 | TRBV7-6 | 16 | .
CAWDREGNYGYTF | TGTGCCTGGGACAGGGAGGGTAACTATGGCTACACCTTC | TRBD1 | TRBJ1-2 | TRBV30 | 13 | .
CASRPGTGFYGYTF | TGTGCCAGCAGACCCGGGACAGGGTTTTATGGCTACACCTTC | TRBD1 | TRBJ1-2 | TRBV5-6 | 14 | .
CASSQELNTEAFF | TGTGCCAGCAGCCAGGAACTGAACACTGAAGCTTTCTTT | . | TRBJ1-1 | TRBV7-6 | 13 | .
CASSLDAGQKWEYF | TGTGCCAGCAGCTTGGACGCGGGACAGAAGTGGGAGTACTTC | . | TRBJ2-7 | TRBV5-4 | 14 | once
CASSTYGAQYF | TGTGCCAGCAGTACTTATGGGGCCCAGTACTTC | . | TRBJ2-5 | TRBV6-5 | 11 | .
CASSLATGAYEQYF | TGTGCCAGCAGCTTAGCGACGGGCGCCTACGAGCAGTACTTC | . | TRBJ2-7 | TRBV7-6 | 14 | .
CASSFFRGPYEQYF | TGTGCCAGCAGCTTCTTCAGGGGGCCCTACGAGCAGTACTTC | TRBD1 | TRBJ2-7 | TRBV5-6 | 14 | .
CASSAAGGAGEKLFF | TGTGCCAGCAGCGCTGCAGGGGGCGCAGGTGAAAAACTGTTTTTT | TRBD1 | TRBJ1-4 | TRBV7-6 | 15 | .
CASSEDSHNEQFF | TGTGCCAGCAGTGAGGACAGCCACAATGAGCAGTTCTTC | . | TRBJ2-1 | TRBV6-4 | 13 | .
CASSQGQGVNIQYF | TGTGCCAGCAGTCAGGGACAGGGTGTGAACATTCAGTACTTC | TRBD1 | TRBJ2-4 | TRBV28 | 14 | once
CASSLRLAVGTDTQYF | TGTGCCAGCAGTCTTCGACTAGCGGTTGGTACAGATACGCAGTATTTT | TRBD2 | TRBJ2-3 | TRBV27 | 16 | .
CASSLVSVEQFF | TGTGCCAGCAGCTTGGTAAGTGTTGAGCAGTTCTTC | . | TRBJ2-1 | TRBV7-2 | 12 | .
CAISEGTGNTEAFF | TGTGCCATCAGTGAAGGAACCGGAAACACTGAAGCTTTCTTT | . | TRBJ1-1 | TRBV10-3 | 14 | .
CASSDYSGATDTQYF | TGTGCCAGTAGTGACTATAGCGGGGCCACAGATACGCAGTATTTT | TRBD2 | TRBJ2-3 | TRBV19 | 15 | .
CAISEDLNEKLFF | TGTGCCATCAGTGAGGACCTTAATGAAAAACTGTTTTTT | . | TRBJ1-4 | TRBV10-3 | 13 | .
CASSLNLNTEAFF | TGTGCCAGCAGTCTTAACCTGAACACTGAAGCTTTCTTT | . | TRBJ1-1 | TRBV2 | 13 | .
CSVVRTSGLNEQFF | TGCAGCGTCGTCCGGACTAGCGGTCTCAATGAGCAGTTCTTC | TRBD2 | TRBJ2-1 | TRBV29-1 | 14 | .
CASTESVGYGYTF | TGCGCCAGCACAGAATCGGTGGGCTATGGCTACACCTTC | . | TRBJ1-2 | TRBV5-1 | 13 | .
CASSQQGGGANVLTF | TGTGCCAGCAGTCAACAGGGAGGTGGGGCCAACGTCCTGACTTTC | . | TRBJ2-6 | TRBV5-4 | 15 | .
CASGRGSTPLHF | TGTGCCAGCGGCAGGGGGTCGACACCCCTCCACTTT | TRBD1 | TRBJ1-6 | TRBV2 | 12 | .
CASSLVGDNEQFF | TGTGCCAGCAGCTTAGTGGGCGACAATGAGCAGTTCTTC | . | TRBJ2-1 | TRBV7-9 | 13 | .
CASSLTGSNTGELFF | TGCGCCAGCAGCTTGACAGGTTCGAACACCGGGGAGCTGTTTTTT | . | TRBJ2-2 | TRBV5-1 | 15 | .
CASSVEGLAGGPYNEQFF | TGTGCCAGCAGCGTAGAGGGACTAGCGGGGGGGCCCTACAATGAGCAGTTCTTC | TRBD2 | TRBJ2-1 | TRBV9 | 18 | .
CASSYLQNNYGYTF | TGTGCCAGCAGCTACCTCCAGAATAACTATGGCTACACCTTC | . | TRBJ1-2 | TRBV5-6 | 14 | .
CASLSGGSYNEQFF | TGTGCCAGCCTCTCGGGAGGCAGTTACAATGAGCAGTTCTTC | TRBD2 | TRBJ2-1 | TRBV28 | 14 | .
CASSLSTGARTEAFF | TGTGCCAGCAGCTTATCTACAGGGGCAAGAACTGAAGCTTTCTTT | TRBD1 | TRBJ1-1 | TRBV7-9 | 15 | large
CASSLVTGTGALDQPQHF | TGCGCCAGCAGCTTGGTTACCGGGACAGGGGCGCTGGATCAGCCCCAGCATTTT | TRBD1 | TRBJ1-5 | TRBV5-1 | 18 | .
CASTTPGLANEQFF | TGTGCCAGCACCACACCGGGACTAGCAAATGAGCAGTTCTTC | TRBD2 | TRBJ2-1 | TRBV11-2 | 14 | .
CASSFYGGAYNEQFF | TGTGCCAGCAGCTTCTACGGGGGGGCCTACAATGAGCAGTTCTTC | TRBD2 | TRBJ2-1 | TRBV5-4 | 15 | once
CASSAWGQSYNEQFF | TGTGCCAGCAGCGCGTGGGGCCAGTCCTACAATGAGCAGTTCTTC | . | TRBJ2-1 | TRBV5-5 | 15 | .
CAISNRGGTEAFF | TGTGCCATCAGTAACAGGGGGGGAACTGAAGCTTTCTTT | TRBD1 | TRBJ1-1 | TRBV10-3 | 13 | few
CASSPGGTHNF | TGTGCCAGCAGCCCCGGCGGGACCCACAACTTC | . | TRBJ2-7 | TRBV7-9 | 11 | few
CASSQDIGTVLMNTEAFF | TGCGCCAGCAGCCAAGATATCGGAACGGTACTTATGAACACTGAAGCTTTCTTT | . | TRBJ1-1 | TRBV4-1 | 18 | .
CASSKGRGRNPTGELFF | TGTGCCAGCAGCAAAGGCAGAGGACGGAATCCCACCGGGGAGCTGTTTTTT | . | TRBJ2-2 | TRBV21-1 | 17 | .
CASSFAGSSYNSPLHF | TGTGCCAGCAGCTTTGCCGGGAGCTCCTATAATTCACCCCTCCACTTT | . | TRBJ1-6 | TRBV11-2 | 16 | .
CASSLGMEPPYGYTF | TGTGCCAGCAGCTTAGGGATGGAGCCACCCTATGGCTACACCTTC | . | TRBJ1-2 | TRBV7-2 | 15 | .
CASSLTVSTGELFF | TGTGCCAGCAGCTTGACAGTTTCCACCGGGGAGCTGTTTTTT | . | TRBJ2-2 | TRBV11-2 | 14 | .
CASSSRQGGRTDTQYF | TGTGCCAGCAGCTCCAGACAGGGAGGGAGGACAGATACGCAGTATTTT | . | TRBJ2-3 | TRBV11-3 | 16 | large
CASSFSSPYEQYF | TGTGCCAGCAGTTTTAGTTCCCCCTACGAGCAGTACTTC | . | TRBJ2-7 | TRBV28 | 13 | .